This T cell receptor beta chain was sequenced during a study of Ad26.COV2.S vaccination and SARS-CoV-2 variants. Germline V gene lookup returns CDR1 SGHTA and CDR2 FQGNSA. Trimming left V 7 bases short and J 3 bases short, with 13 bases between. CDR3 length: 13 residues. Using immunoSEQ multiplex PCR, the repertoire was profiled, and TCRdb retains in-frame clones only, with some absent. This repertoire shows about 370,000 clones, approximately 90% found once; its top ten account for 1.9%. Stated treatment: about 20 received Ad26.COV2.S at low or high dose, single or two shots; about five received placebo; per-sample allocation not given. Samples analyzed were those drawn on day 63 after the first vaccine or placebo injection.

The input for sequencing was peripheral blood, taken in a trial of Ad26.COV2.S vaccine versus placebo. The receptor was derived from a person aged 18-65 years who received the Ad26.COV2.S COVID-19 vaccine or a placebo. The rearrangement links TRBV7-2 to TRBJ2-7; weak D call: TRBD2 (7 bases). CDR3 sequence (DNA): TGTGCCAGCACCCTAAGGGGGGGCTACGAGCAGTACTTC. Its protein product is CASTLRGGYEQYF.